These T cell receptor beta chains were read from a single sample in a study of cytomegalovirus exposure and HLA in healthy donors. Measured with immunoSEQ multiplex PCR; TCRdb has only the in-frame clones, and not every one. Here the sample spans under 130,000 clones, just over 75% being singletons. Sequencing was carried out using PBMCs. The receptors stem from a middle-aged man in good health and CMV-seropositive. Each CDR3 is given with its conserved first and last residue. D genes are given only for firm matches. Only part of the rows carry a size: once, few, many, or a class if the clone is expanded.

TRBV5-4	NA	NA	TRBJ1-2	TGTGCCAGCAGCTACCCGAGGCAGGGCGGCTATGGCTACACCTTC	CASSYPRQGGYGYTF
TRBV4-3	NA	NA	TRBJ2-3	TGCGCCAGCAGCCGCTCCCCCTCTACTTCGGAGGAACCAGATACGCAGTATTTT	CASSRSPSTSEEPDTQYF
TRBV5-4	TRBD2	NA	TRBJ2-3	TGTGCCAGCAGCTTGGCCGCGAGCGGGGGGGCAGATACGCAGTATTTT	CASSLAASGGADTQYF
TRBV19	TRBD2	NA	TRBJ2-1	TGTGCCAGTAGTCGCACCGGGGGGAACAATGAGCAGTTCTTC	CASSRTGGNNEQFF
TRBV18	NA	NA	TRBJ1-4	TGTGCCAGCTCACCAGGACACCCCTCTAATGAAAAACTGTTTTTT	CASSPGHPSNEKLFF
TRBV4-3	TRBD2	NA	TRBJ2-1	TGCGCCAGCAGCCAAGGCCCTAGCGGGGGAAATGAGCAGTTCTTC	CASSQGPSGGNEQFF
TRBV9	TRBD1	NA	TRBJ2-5	TGTGCCAGCAGCGCCTACAGGGGGGTCATAAACTTC	CASSAYRGVINF
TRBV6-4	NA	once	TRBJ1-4	TGTGCCAGCAGTGACTCGGCGAGGGTGGCAACTAATGAAAAACTGTTTTTT	CASSDSARVATNEKLFF
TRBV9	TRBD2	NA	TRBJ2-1	TGTGCCAGCAGCGTATGGGCCAGCGGGGGGAGCGGTGAGCAGTTCTTC	CASSVWASGGSGEQFF
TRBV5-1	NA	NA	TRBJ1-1	TGCGCCAGCAGCGAACAGGAGAACACTGAAGCTTTCTTT	CASSEQENTEAFF
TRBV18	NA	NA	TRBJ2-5	TGTGCCAGCTCACCCAACTTACAAGAGACCCAGTACTTC	CASSPNLQETQYF
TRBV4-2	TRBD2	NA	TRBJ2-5	TGTGCCAGCAGCCTGCGGACTAGCGGGAGGAGGTTCGCGATAGAGACCCAGTACTTC	CASSLRTSGRRFAIETQYF
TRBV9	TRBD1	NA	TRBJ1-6	TGTGCGAGCGGACAGGGGAGTAATTCACCCCTCCACTTT	CASGQGSNSPLHF
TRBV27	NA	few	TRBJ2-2	TGTGCCAGCAGGATGCTCAGGGGCTCGAACACCGGGGAGCTGTTTTTT	CASRMLRGSNTGELFF
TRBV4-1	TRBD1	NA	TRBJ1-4	TGCGCCAGCAGCCAACCGGACAGGGAAAAACTGTTTTTT	CASSQPDREKLFF
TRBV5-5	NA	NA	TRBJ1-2	TGTGCCAGCAGCTTGGTTGGGGAGGGCTACACCTTC	CASSLVGEGYTF
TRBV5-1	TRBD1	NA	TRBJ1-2	TGCGCCAGCAGCTCCACCGGGACAGGGATTGATAACTATGGCTACACCTTC	CASSSTGTGIDNYGYTF
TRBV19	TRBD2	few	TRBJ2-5	TGTGCCAGTAGAATGGGTGGGCTAGCGGGGGCACAAGAGACCCAGTACTTC	CASRMGGLAGAQETQYF
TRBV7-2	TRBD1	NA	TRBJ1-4	TGTGCCAGCAGCTTAGCCAAGGGGGCCGGGAAACTGTTTTTT	CASSLAKGAGKLFF
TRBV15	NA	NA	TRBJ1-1	TGTGCCACCAGCCCCTTAGAGGGATCGATCACTGAAGCTTTCTTT	CATSPLEGSITEAFF
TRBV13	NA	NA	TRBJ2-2	TGTGCCAGCAGCCCAACTAGGACCGGGGAGCTGTTTTTT	CASSPTRTGELFF
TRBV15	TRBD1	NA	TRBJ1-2	TGTGCCACCAGCGCGGACAGGGACTATGGCTACACCTTC	CATSADRDYGYTF
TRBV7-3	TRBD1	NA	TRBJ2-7	TGTGCCAGCAGCATTAGACAGGGACCTTCCTACGAGCAGTACTTC	CASSIRQGPSYEQYF
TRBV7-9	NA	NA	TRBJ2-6	TGTGCCAGCAGCGTAGGTGGAGCTGGGGCCAACGTCCTGACTTTC	CASSVGGAGANVLTF
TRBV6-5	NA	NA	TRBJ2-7	TGTGCCAGCACGAAACAGGGTCTTGACGAGCAGTACTTC	CASTKQGLDEQYF
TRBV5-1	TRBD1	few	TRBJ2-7	TGCGCCAGCAGCTTGGGGCGAGGGACAGGGGGTACCTACGAGCAGTACTTC	CASSLGRGTGGTYEQYF
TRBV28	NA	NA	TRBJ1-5	TGTGCCAGCAGTTGGGGGGGGTTAACTTATAGCAATCAGCCCCAGCATTTT	CASSWGGLTYSNQPQHF
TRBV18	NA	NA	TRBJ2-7	TGTGCCAGCTCACCATACCGGGACAACTACGAGCAGTACTTC	CASSPYRDNYEQYF
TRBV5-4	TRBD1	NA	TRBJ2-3	TGTGCCAGCAGCTTGGGGCTCGGACAGGGGAAGGGCACAGATACGCAGTATTTT	CASSLGLGQGKGTDTQYF
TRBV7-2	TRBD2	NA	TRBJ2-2	TGTGCCAGCAGCCTTCAGACTAGCGGGGGCACCGGGGAGCTGTTTTTT	CASSLQTSGGTGELFF
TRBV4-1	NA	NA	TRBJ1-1	TGCGCCAGCAGCCAAGGAGGTATCGGCACTGAAGCTTTCTTT	CASSQGGIGTEAFF
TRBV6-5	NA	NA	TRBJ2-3	TGTGCCAGCAGCCGCCCCGGTACAGATACGCAGTATTTT	CASSRPGTDTQYF
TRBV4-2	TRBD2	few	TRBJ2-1	TGTGCCAGCAGCCAAGACGGATCAGCGGGAGGGAATGAGCAGTTCTTC	CASSQDGSAGGNEQFF
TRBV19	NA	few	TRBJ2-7	TGTGCCAGTAGTATATCAGGAGGTAACTACGAGCAGTACTTC	CASSISGGNYEQYF
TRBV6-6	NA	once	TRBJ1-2	TGTGCCAGCACCATGGGGGGGTGGGACTATGGCTACACCTTC	CASTMGGWDYGYTF
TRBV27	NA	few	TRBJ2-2	TGTGCCAGCAGTTCACACAGGGTCGGTGACCCCGGGGAGCTGTTTTTT	CASSSHRVGDPGELFF
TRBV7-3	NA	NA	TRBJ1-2	TGTGCCAGCAGCATACCGGGACTCTATGGCTACACCTTC	CASSIPGLYGYTF
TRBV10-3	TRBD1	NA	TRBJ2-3	TGTGCCACCCAGGGGGCAGGCACAGATACGCAGTATTTT	CATQGAGTDTQYF
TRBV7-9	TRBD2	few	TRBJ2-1	TGTGCCAGCATCCTACTAGCGGGAGACCACAATGAGCAGTTCTTC	CASILLAGDHNEQFF
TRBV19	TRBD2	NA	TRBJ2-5	TGTGCCTCCTCCAGCGGGAGACAAGAGACCCAGTACTTC	CASSSGRQETQYF
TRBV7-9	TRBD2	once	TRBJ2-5	TGTGCCAGCAGCGTTAGCGGGCTGGAGACCCAGTACTTC	CASSVSGLETQYF
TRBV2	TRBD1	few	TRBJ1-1	TGTGCCTGCCAGGGACAGGGGATCACTGAAGCTTTCTTT	CACQGQGITEAFF
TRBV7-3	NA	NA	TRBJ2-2	TGTGCCAGCAGCTTGCTCTCGGGAAGGGAGCTGTTTTTT	CASSLLSGRELFF
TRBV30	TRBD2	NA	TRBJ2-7	TGTGCCTGGACCCGGGCTAGCGGGAGTTACGAGCAGTACTTC	CAWTRASGSYEQYF
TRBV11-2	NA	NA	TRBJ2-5	TGTGCCAGCAGCTCGGGGGGCATGGAGACCCAGTACTTC	CASSSGGMETQYF
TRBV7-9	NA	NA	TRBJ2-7	TGTGCCAGCAGCTCTAGTAGAGGGGGCTCCTACGAGCAGTACTTC	CASSSSRGGSYEQYF
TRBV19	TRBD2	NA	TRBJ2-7	TGTGCCAGTAGTATCAGCGGGAGTAGCTCGAACGAGCAGTACTTC	CASSISGSSSNEQYF
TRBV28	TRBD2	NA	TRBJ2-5	TGTGCCAGCAGTTTAATGGACTGGGAGGGGACCCAGTACTTC	CASSLMDWEGTQYF
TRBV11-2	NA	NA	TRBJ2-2	TGTGCCAGCAGCTTAGGCGCCGGGAAAACTACCGGGGAGCTGTTTTTT	CASSLGAGKTTGELFF
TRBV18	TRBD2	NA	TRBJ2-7	TGTGCCAGCTCATCGGGACTAGCGGGAGAATGGGAGCAGTACTTC	CASSSGLAGEWEQYF
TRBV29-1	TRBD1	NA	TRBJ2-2	TGCAGCGTTCGGACAGGGAACACCGGGGAGCTGTTTTTT	CSVRTGNTGELFF
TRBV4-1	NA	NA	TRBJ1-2	TGCGCCAGCAGCCAAGACCCCGGGATGAACTATGGCTACACCTTC	CASSQDPGMNYGYTF
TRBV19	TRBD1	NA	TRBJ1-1	TGTGCCAGCAGGACAGGGGAGGGGACTGAAGCTTTCTTT	CASRTGEGTEAFF
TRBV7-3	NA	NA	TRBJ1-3	TGTGCCAGCAGCTTAGAGGGTCAGGGGTCGACTGGAAACACCATATATTTT	CASSLEGQGSTGNTIYF
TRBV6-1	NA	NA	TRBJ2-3	TGTGCCAGCAGCTCCACCCCGGGGTCCACAGATACGCAGTATTTT	CASSSTPGSTDTQYF
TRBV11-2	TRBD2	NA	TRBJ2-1	TGTGCCAGCAGTAGGCTAGCGGGTAACAATGAGCAGTTCTTC	CASSRLAGNNEQFF
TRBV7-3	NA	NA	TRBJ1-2	TGTGCCAGCAGCCCAACACCCGGGGAGGGCTACACCTTC	CASSPTPGEGYTF
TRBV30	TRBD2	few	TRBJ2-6	TGTGCCTGGAGTCCGGGAGGAGGGGCCAACGGCCTGACTTTC	CAWSPGGGANGLTF
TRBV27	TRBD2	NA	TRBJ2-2	TGTGCCAGCAGCCGGACTAGCGGGGGAGCGAACACCGGGGAGCTGTTTTTT	CASSRTSGGANTGELFF
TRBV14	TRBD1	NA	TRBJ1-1	TGTGCCAGCAGCCCCGGACCGGGACAGGGGAACACTGAAGCTTTCTTT	CASSPGPGQGNTEAFF